A single TCR beta chain is shown here with its context. The CDR3 extends over 15 amino acids. The V gene lost 5 bases and the J gene lost 3 bases, with 16 bases spanning the gap. Germline V CDR1 and CDR2: SNHLY, FYNNEI. Generated by immunoSEQ multiplex PCR, the TCRdb table keeps only in-frame clones and is missing some. The sample contains roughly 38,000 clones, about 83% of which appear only once. At cycle 4 day 1, cycle 7 day 1, and baseline, blood was sampled. The data originate from a study of OX40 agonist ivuxolimab in advanced cancers. Study background: The drug used for patients, ivuxolimab, was an agonistic anti-OX40 (CD134) antibody. Ivuxolimab, which patients received intravenously every 2 weeks, was dosed at 0.01 to 10 mg/kg.

The chain carries TRBV2 and TRBJ2-5; D not certain. This TCR derives from an adult with an advanced solid tumor such as melanoma, head and neck, liver or kidney cancer. This sample comprised CD4+ or CD8+ T cells sorted from blood, obtained in a trial of the OX40 agonist ivuxolimab. CDR3 nucleotide sequence: TGTGCCAGCAGTTCGGGCCCCCGGGTAGAAGAGACCCAGTACTTC. As protein: CASSSGPRVEETQYF.